This TCR beta chain appears in the sequencing data of a study of blood T cell repertoires in COVID-19 (TCRdb year 2020). Describing the broader study: Collaborator samples came from the United States, Italy and Spain and covered acute and convalescent phases of COVID-19. The repertoires were released in a freely available public database intended as a resource for research on the immune response to SARS-CoV-2. Sample metadata almost always included a de-identified subject ID, COVID-19 status, age in years and sex. Subjects who had been exposed to COVID-19, were actively infected with it, or had recovered from it provided the deeply sampled blood TCRbeta repertoires that made up the dataset. The samples were drawn from two sources: the first 160 participants of the ongoing ImmuneRACE study, and 1,200 or so subjects contributed by 6 global collaborators. The prospective study material was composed of cDNA or gDNA derived from T cells, B-cell-depleted T cells, or PBMCs. Where available, HLA class I and class II types were taken from metadata supplied by the sample provider and were not determined by assay-based typing. What the research found in general, with its limitations: The amount of clinical and demographic metadata varied by source and participant and was provided uncurated.

Collaborating institutions collected whole blood in K2EDTA tubes following their own protocols. Collaborator samples were shipped for TCRbeta analysis as frozen whole blood, isolated PBMCs, or DNA extracted from either sample type. A note on this clone: No antigen is known for it. No per-base quality is available; no much larger clone lies one base away.

TCRbeta CDR3 regions were amplified from genomic DNA using the immunoSEQ Assay, a bias-controlled multiplex PCR. On the study's bioinformatics: The number of nucleated cells in each sample was estimated by amplification of reference gene primers within the assay. Sequence reads were collapsed and filtered to measure the absolute abundance of every unique TCRbeta CDR3 rearrangement. For each sample, productive Simpson clonality was calculated by taking the square root of Simpson's diversity index across productive rearrangements. TCRdb retrieved this table from immuneACCESS and kept in-frame rearrangements only. Not all clones are present; in checked studies, unresolved V genes account for under half, and no reason is known for the remainder. D and trimming come from the DNA, and the V and J calls and clone size come from that table. Present in this sample are about 120,000 clones, 78% of which were seen just once. The biggest ten clones account for about 2.1% of the sample.

The sequence derives from a man between 65 and 85 years old with acute or convalescent COVID-19. The sequencing sample was made of peripheral blood.

The CDR3 here reads CASSFQGGSYQETQYF. The nucleotide sequence is given as TGTGCCAGCAGCTTCCAAGGGGGAAGCTACCAAGAGACCCAGTACTTC. This chain is built from TRBV7-2 and TRBJ2-5; the D gene is possibly TRBD1, with 6 bases matching. Via the germline V gene, CDR1 is SGHTA and CDR2 FQGNSA. V sheds 3 bases and J sheds 0 bases, leaving 14 bases between their ends. From the cysteine up to the phenylalanine, the CDR3 has a length of 16 residues. Only the CDR3 portion is preserved as DNA: 48 bases, with reading frame beginning at the first base.